The next 6 T cell receptor beta chains were all read from a single sample in a study of OX40 agonist ivuxolimab in advanced cancers. TCRdb's table, derived via immunoSEQ multiplex PCR, lists solely in-frame clones and lacks some. The sample shows more than 30,000 clones, roughly 90% of them seen only once. The material sequenced was CD4+ or CD8+ T cells sorted from blood, taken in a trial of the OX40 agonist ivuxolimab. All receptors come from an adult with an advanced solid tumor such as melanoma, head and neck, liver or kidney cancer.

The V and J genes are TRBV7-3 and TRBJ2-1, with 15 bases matching TRBD2. From germline, CDR1 is SGHTA and CDR2 FQGTGA. The trim removed 5 bases at V and 9 bases at J, leaving 5 bases unmatched. The CDR3 spans 15 residues. The chain's CDR3 is CASSLGTSGRSEQFF. The DNA for the CDR3 is TGTGCCAGCAGCCTCGGGACTAGCGGGAGGAGTGAGCAGTTCTTC.

The chain is built from TRBV11-3 and TRBJ2-7, with D hard to call. CDR1 SGHNT and CDR2 YENEEA come from the germline V gene. The germline V and J ends were trimmed by 5 bases and 2 bases, with 10 bases remaining between them. CDR3 length: 13 amino acids. The CDR3 sequence: CASSLTPPYEQYF. The CDR3, as DNA: TGTGCCAGCAGCCTCACCCCCCCCTACGAGCAGTACTTC.

This clone was seen only a few times. The J gene is TRBJ2-7, the V gene TRBV7-9; unclear D gene. The V gene's germline CDR1 is SEHNR and CDR2 FQNEAQ (reference sequence). This CDR3 spans 16 amino acids. V was pared by 5 bases and J by 0 bases, with 17 bases between. The CDR3 spells CASSPLGNLGSYEQYF. DNA for the CDR3: TGTGCCAGCAGCCCTCTTGGGAATCTGGGCTCCTACGAGCAGTACTTC.

The genes are TRBV7-3 and TRBJ2-3; no clear D. Trimming took off 1 base at V and 3 bases at J, with 11 bases between the two ends. Germline lookup yields CDR1 SGHTA and CDR2 FQGTGA. This CDR3 comprises 15 residues. The CDR3 coding sequence is TGTGCCAGCAGCTTAAGTGGGATGGGTACAGATACGCAGTATTTT. Protein: CASSLSGMGTDTQYF.

This chain links TRBV19 with TRBJ2-7; possibly TRBD1 for D (5 bases). Germline-derived CDR1 and CDR2 are LNHDA and SQIVND (reference sequence). V shed 3 bases and J shed 3 bases, with 12 bases lying between them. The CDR3 covers 14 residues. In nucleotides, the CDR3 is TGTGCCAGTAGTATTCAGGGTTCAGACTACGAGCAGTACTTC. Encoded protein: CASSIQGSDYEQYF.

This rearrangement joins TRBV28 to TRBJ2-7; 12 nucleotides align to TRBD1. The V gene's germline CDR1 is MDHEN and CDR2 SYDVKM. CDR3 length equals 14 residues. Germline trimming cut 6 bases from V and 5 bases from J; bases unmatched to any gene: 5. The CDR3 sequence: CASSPGTGGHEQYF. As DNA, the CDR3 is TGTGCCAGCAGCCCCGGGACAGGGGGCCACGAGCAGTACTTC.